This T cell receptor beta chain was captured in a study of OX40 agonist ivuxolimab in advanced cancers. TCRdb's table, derived via immunoSEQ multiplex PCR, lists solely in-frame clones and lacks some. The data hold some 110,000 clones, with 90% observed a single time. V lost 11 bases and J lost 0, with 20 bases in between. The germline gives CDR1 MDHEN, CDR2 SYDVKM. This CDR3 is 16 amino acids long. This TCR was recovered from an adult with an advanced solid tumor such as melanoma, head and neck, liver or kidney cancer. J is TRBJ1-3 and V is TRBV28, with a possible D match to TRBD1 (5 bases). The sample consisted of CD4+ or CD8+ T cells sorted from blood, taken in a trial of the OX40 agonist ivuxolimab. CDR3 loop: CAGGSGTASSGNTIYF. The CDR3 bases are TGTGCCGGAGGGTCCGGGACTGCAAGCTCTGGAAACACCATATATTTT. Drawing the rest from reference TRBV28 and TRBJ1-3, the complete variable domain is DVKVTQSSRYLVKRTGEKVFLECVQDMDHENMFWYRQDPGLGLRLIYFSYDVKMKEKGDIPEGYSVSREKKERFSLILESASTNQTSMYLCAGGSGTASSGNTIYFGEGSWLTVV.